The next 18 T cell receptor beta chains were all read from a single sample in a study of T cells in Graves' hyperthyroidism and ophthalmopathy. Template material for amplifying TCR beta CDR3 regions consisted of RNA transcripts. With the HTBI primer set, the TCR CDR3 went through a first round of RT-PCR. TCRdb called the multiplex PCR reads again in MiXCR, with one record for every CDR3 protein. The table has 130,000 to 150,000 distinct CDR3 sequences, approximately 24% seen once. The sequencing input was blood. The source is a woman between 45 and 65 years old with Graves' hyperthyroidism that later progressed to Graves' ophthalmopathy.

This clonotype occurred a few times. The chain links TRBV7-9 to TRBJ2-2; D ambiguous. Deletions cut 0 bases from V and 7 bases from J, with 6 bases between. This CDR3 is 13 amino acids long. The germline CDR1 and CDR2 sequences are SEHNR and FQNEAQ (reference sequence). DNA of the CDR3: TGTGCCAGCAGCTTAGCGACACTCGGGGAGCTGTTTTTT. Amino acids: CASSLATLGELFF.

This clonotype came up once. V gene TRBV11-2 combines with J gene TRBJ2-5; TRBD1 aligns across 7 bases. Germline V gene lookup returns CDR1 SGHAT and CDR2 FQNNGV. The length of the CDR3 is 14 residues. Trimming at V came to 4 bases and at J to 4 bases, leaving 6 bases not matched to a gene. Here the CDR3 reads CASSSTGLLETQYF. The CDR3 nucleotides read TGTGCCAGCAGCTCGACAGGGTTATTAGAGACCCAGTACTTC.

This clonotype occurred many times. The V gene is TRBV29-1, the J gene TRBJ2-1; D is perhaps TRBD1 (6 bases). CDR3 size: 13 residues. Trimming removed 6 bases from V and 2 bases from J, with 11 bases in between. From germline, CDR1 is SQVTM and CDR2 ANQGSEA. CDR3 sequence: CSVAGAPYNEQFF. For the CDR3, the DNA is TGCAGCGTGGCAGGGGCGCCCTACAATGAGCAGTTCTTC.

V and J are TRBV29-1 and TRBJ2-1; either TRBD1 or TRBD2 may fit D (5 bases each). This CDR3 contains 11 residues. The germline CDR1 and CDR2 sequences are SQVTM and ANQGSEA. The CDR3 DNA follows: TGCGGGACGACTAAAACCAATGAGCAGTTCTTC. It yields the protein CGTTKTNEQFF.

This clonotype was observed many times. The chain couples TRBV7-8 to TRBJ1-5, with D unclear. The germline V gene has CDR1 SGHVS and CDR2 FQNEAQ. CDR3 size: 17 residues. Trimming pared 1 base from V and 2 bases from J, leaving 15 bases between. The CDR3 loop is CASSLEFGQVGNQPQHF. For the CDR3, the DNA is TGTGCCAGCAGCTTAGAGTTCGGCCAGGTTGGCAATCAGCCCCAGCATTTT.

In its sample, this clonotype was seen a few times. V gene TRBV7-9 combines with J gene TRBJ2-3; maybe TRBD2 (6 bases). Per germline, CDR1 SEHNR and CDR2 FQNEAQ (reference sequence). Trimming left V 5 bases short and J 1 base short, with 16 bases between. This CDR3 contains 16 residues. CDR3 sequence (DNA): TGTGCCAGCAGCCTTAGCCCGGGGGTCGGCACAGATACGCAGTATTTT. This codes for CASSLSPGVGTDTQYF.

This clonotype was counted a few times. V is TRBV5-4 and J is TRBJ2-2; D may correspond to TRBD1 or TRBD2 (6 bases each). CDR1 and CDR2 (germline): SGHNT, YYREEE (reference sequence). V shed 4 bases and J shed 5 bases, with 9 bases lying between them. The CDR3 has 13 amino acids. The CDR3 DNA follows: TGTGCCAGCAGCGCGGGACATACCGGGGAGCTGTTTTTT. It yields the protein CASSAGHTGELFF.

This clonotype was seen many times. This chain uses TRBV20-1 with TRBJ2-5, with D perhaps TRBD1 (5 bases). Germline assignment: CDR1 DFQATT and CDR2 SNEGSKA (reference sequence). Trimming removed 0 bases at V and 2 bases at J, with 10 bases between. This CDR3 has 14 residues. The CDR3 loop is CSARDRTSQETQYF. The DNA of the CDR3 is TGCAGTGCTAGAGATCGGACATCACAAGAGACCCAGTACTTC.

Ten or more counts support this clonotype. The J gene is TRBJ2-3, the V gene TRBV15; TRBD1 matches 7 bases. Germline trimming cut 4 bases from V and 1 base from J; bases unmatched to any gene: 5. Germline CDR1 and CDR2: LNHNV and YYDKDF (reference sequence). This CDR3 comprises 15 residues. The CDR3 is CATSTDRDRTDTQYF. Here the CDR3 DNA reads TGTGCCACCAGCACCGACAGGGACCGCACAGATACGCAGTATTTT.

A note on this clonotype: A much larger clone lies one base from this, so it may be a read error. The chain carries TRBV6-2 or TRBV6-3 and TRBJ2-7; D unresolved. The V gene lost 2 bases and the J gene lost 3 bases, with 17 bases spanning the gap. The germline V gene has CDR1 MNHEY and CDR2 SVGEGT. The CDR3 spans 16 residues. Here the CDR3 DNA reads TGTGCCAGCAGTTACGGTCTAGACCCGCAAATCTACGAGCAGTACTTC. Protein sequence: CASSYGLDPQIYEQYF.

This clonotype was detected ten times or more. V and J are TRBV5-5 and TRBJ2-2; 12 positions match TRBD2. The CDR3 is 16 residues long. The germline V gene encodes CDR1 SGHKS and CDR2 YYEKEE (reference sequence). After removal of 5 bases from V and 3 bases from J, the junction contained 5 bases not matched to a gene. The chain's CDR3 is CASRGGLAGHTGELFF. CDR3 sequence (DNA): TGTGCCAGCAGGGGTGGACTAGCGGGACACACCGGGGAGCTGTTTTTT. The full variable domain, its missing parts supplied by reference TRBV5-5 and TRBJ2-2, is DAGVTQSPTHLIKTRGQQVTLRCSPISGHKSVSWYQQVLGQGPQFIFQYYEKEERGRGNFPDRFSARQFPNYSSELNVNALLLGDSALYLCASRGGLAGHTGELFFGEGSRLTVL.

V is TRBV6-2 or TRBV6-3 and J is TRBJ2-7, with TRBD2 identical over 7 bases. The CDR3 length is 14 residues. From germline, CDR1 is MNHEY and CDR2 SVGEGT. The V segment lost 5 bases and the J segment 6 bases; nucleotides outside the gene matches: 10. The CDR3: CASSRTSSQSEQYF. The CDR3 nucleotides read TGTGCCAGCAGTCGGACTAGTTCCCAATCCGAGCAGTACTTC.

This clonotype was detected ten times or more. The gene calls are TRBV20-1 and TRBJ2-3; 8 bases map to TRBD2. Trimming removed 0 bases from V and 4 bases from J; junction bases left unmatched: 9. Looked up from germline, CDR1 is DFQATT and CDR2 is SNEGSKA (reference sequence). CDR3 length: 16 residues. The CDR3 sequence: CSARDTSGGPPDTQYF. The CDR3 DNA reads TGCAGTGCTAGAGATACTTCGGGAGGGCCCCCAGATACGCAGTATTTT.

V and J are TRBV19 and TRBJ2-7; possibly TRBD1 or TRBD2 for D (5 bases each). V was cut by 5 bases and J by 0 bases, with 14 bases left in between. The CDR3 is 15 residues long. Germline V lookup: CDR1 LNHDA, CDR2 SQIVND (reference sequence). The CDR3 DNA sequence: TGTGCCAGTAGTCGCAGGGACGGGCGCTCCTACGAGCAGTACTTC. Encoded protein: CASSRRDGRSYEQYF. The whole variable domain, remainder taken from reference TRBV19 and TRBJ2-7, is DGGITQSPKYLFRKEGQNVTLSCEQNLNHDAMYWYRQDPGQGLRLIYYSQIVNDFQKGDIAEGYSVSREKKESFPLTVTSAQKNPTAFYLCASSRRDGRSYEQYFGPGTRLTVT.

This chain connects TRBV4-1 to TRBJ1-5; no clear D gene. CDR1 and CDR2 (germline): MGHRA, YSYEKL. V was trimmed by 1 base and J by 1 base, leaving 8 bases between them. The CDR3 loop spans 15 amino acids. In DNA form, the CDR3 reads TGCGCCAGCAGCCAAGGCTTGTTCAGCAATCAGCCCCAGCATTTT. This encodes CASSQGLFSNQPQHF.

This chain uses TRBV11-2 with TRBJ1-2, with D maybe TRBD1 (6 bases). This CDR3 is 14 amino acids long. The V end lost 2 bases, the J end lost 7 bases, and 14 bases lay between the germline ends. CDR1 SGHAT and CDR2 FQNNGV come from the germline V gene. CDR3 DNA: TGTGCCAGCAGCTTACTTGCGGAAGGGGGTGGCTACACCTTC. Its translation: CASSLLAEGGGYTF.

On this clonotype: This may come from a read error, since a much larger clone is one base off. V and J are TRBV11-2 and TRBJ2-3; D uncertain. CDR3 length: 13 residues. The ends were cut back, 6 bases at V and 5 bases at J, with 12 bases in the middle. The germline gives CDR1 SGHAT, CDR2 FQNNGV. CDR3 residues: CASRRSNGDTQYF. DNA for the CDR3: TGTGCCAGCAGGCGATCAAACGGAGATACGCAGTATTTT.

This clonotype was seen ten or more times. The V and J genes are TRBV6-2 or TRBV6-3 and TRBJ2-7; TRBD2 matches at 9 bases. This CDR3 comprises 14 residues. Unmatched junction bases numbered 11, after V lost 6 bases and J lost 8 bases. Looked up from germline, CDR1 is MNHEY and CDR2 is SVGEGT. The CDR3 DNA follows: TGTGCCAGCAGCCTCAAGGCTAGCGGGATGCAGCAGTACTTC. Protein sequence: CASSLKASGMQQYF.